The source of this T cell receptor beta chain is a study of blood T cell repertoires in COVID-19. Study as a whole: The United States, Italy and Spain provided the acute and convalescent COVID-19 samples.

Only in-frame clones appear in the TCRdb table, and some are missing; sequencing was by immunoSEQ multiplex PCR. The data hold about 310,000 clones, with over 75% observed a single time. Germline CDR1 and CDR2: KGHDR and SFDVKD. The V gene lost 3 bases and the J gene lost 2 bases, with 9 bases spanning the gap. The CDR3 has 14 amino acids. This clonotype was obtained from a woman in her forties who had recovered from COVID-19. The V gene is TRBV24-1, the J gene TRBJ1-2, with D hard to call. The sample consisted of PBMCs or T cells enriched from blood (not recorded which). In nucleotides, the CDR3 is TGTGCCACCAGTGATGGAGCAGCCAACTATGGCTACACCTTC. Protein: CATSDGAANYGYTF.